The 17 T cell receptor beta chains below all came from one sample that was sequenced in a study of blood T cell repertoires in COVID-19. The repertoire was sequenced with immunoSEQ multiplex PCR; TCRdb's copy has only in-frame clones and lacks some. Of 250,000 to 350,000 clones listed, around 90% are singletons. Specimen: peripheral blood. These receptors all stem from a woman aged 50 to 65 who had recovered from COVID-19.

V is TRBV5-5 and J is TRBJ1-1; 7 bases are a match to TRBD1. The CDR3 has 16 amino acids. Germline loops: CDR1 SGHKS, CDR2 YYEKEE (reference sequence). V shed 3 bases and J 2 bases; nucleotides not matched to a gene: 10. CDR3 sequence: CASSSDPGQRNTEAFF. The CDR3 DNA reads as TGTGCCAGCAGCTCGGACCCGGGACAGCGAAACACTGAAGCTTTCTTT.

V usage is TRBV5-4 and J usage is TRBJ1-2; the match to TRBD1 covers 8 bases. The CDR3 totals 15 residues. V shed 3 bases, J shed 1 base, and the junction held 5 bases outside the gene matches. Germline loops: CDR1 SGHNT, CDR2 YYREEE (reference sequence). The CDR3 coding sequence is TGTGCCAGCAGCTATACAGGGGGTAGTAACTATGGCTACACCTTC. This translates into CASSYTGGSNYGYTF.

The chain uses TRBV6-5 and TRBJ1-1; D unclear. Germline CDR1 is MNHEY and CDR2 is SVGAGI. The CDR3 length is 11 residues. The CDR3 DNA follows: TGTTCCTCGGGGAAGTCGAACAAAGCTTTCTTT. It yields the protein CSSGKSNKAFF.

To note about this clone: The sample holds other DNA sequences that translate to the same CDR3. The chain recombines TRBV19 with TRBJ1-1; 8 bases match TRBD1. The CDR3 extends over 14 amino acids. J lost 3 bases, V lost 3 bases, and 3 bases had no gene match. The germline V gene has CDR1 LNHDA and CDR2 SQIVND (reference sequence). CDR3 protein: CASSIQGADTEAFF. Here the CDR3 DNA reads TGTGCCAGTAGTATTCAGGGGGCAGACACTGAAGCTTTCTTT.

The rearrangement joins TRBV14 to TRBJ2-7; 9 bases match TRBD1. The V segment lost 4 bases and the J segment 4 bases; nucleotides outside the gene matches: 11. From germline, CDR1 is SGHDN and CDR2 FVKESK. The CDR3 consists of 16 residues. This CDR3 is CASSRHTGTGLYEQYF. The CDR3 DNA follows: TGTGCCAGCAGCCGCCACACCGGGACAGGGTTGTACGAGCAGTACTTC.

The V and J genes are TRBV5-1 and TRBJ2-4; TRBD1 aligns across 8 bases. J gave up 9 bases and V 4 bases, and 9 bases lay outside the gene matches. Germline V gene sequence: CDR1 SGHRS, CDR2 YFSETQ. The length of the CDR3 is 14 residues. CDR3 coding DNA: TGCGCCAGCAGCATAACCGCAGGGGGCGGCATTCAGTACTTC. This translates into CASSITAGGGIQYF.

This chain joins TRBV7-8 and TRBJ2-1, with 9 bases that match TRBD1. The length of the CDR3 is 17 residues. Losses at the gene ends were 5 bases for V and 2 bases for J; bases not matched to a gene: 10. Germline values: CDR1 SGHVS, CDR2 FQNEAQ. CDR3 nucleotide sequence: TGTGCCAGCAGCCCCCTCCCCGGGACAGGGCCCTACAATGAGCAGTTCTTC. It codes for CASSPLPGTGPYNEQFF.

This clone is a singleton in its sample. The J gene is TRBJ2-1, the V gene TRBV6-5; the D gene is possibly TRBD1 (6 bases). The CDR3 has 14 residues. V lost 6 bases to trimming and J lost 7 bases, with 16 bases between them. Germline values: CDR1 MNHEY, CDR2 SVGAGI. The CDR3 DNA reads as TGTGCCAGCAGGCCGCAGGGGACGGGGAATGAGCAGTTCTTC. Encoded protein: CASRPQGTGNEQFF.

This clone was counted once. CDR3 loop: CASSLEWGRIDEQYF. In nucleotides, the CDR3 is TGTGCCAGCAGCTTAGAGTGGGGGCGCATAGACGAGCAGTACTTC. The rearrangement uses TRBV7-2 and TRBJ2-7; the D gene is possibly TRBD1 (6 bases). The germline V and J ends were trimmed by 1 base and 5 bases, with 15 bases remaining between them. In germline, CDR1 is SGHTA, CDR2 FQGNSA. The CDR3 extends over 15 amino acids. Based on the CDR3 plus reference TRBV7-2 and TRBJ2-7, the full variable domain is GAGVSQSPSNKVTEKGKDVELRCDPISGHTALYWYRQSLGQGLEFLIYFQGNSAPDKSGLPSDRFSAERTGGSVSTLTIQRTQQEDSAVYLCASSLEWGRIDEQYFGPGTRLTVT.

The chain couples TRBV7-3 to TRBJ1-1, with D maybe TRBD1 (6 bases). CDR1 and CDR2 from the germline V gene are SGHTA and FQGTGA. Between the trimmed V and J ends, which lost 2 bases and 1 base, there was a span of 11 bases. The CDR3 length is 15 residues. The CDR3 coding sequence is TGTGCCAGCAGCTTATTAGGGGGGGAGAACACTGAAGCTTTCTTT. This encodes CASSLLGGENTEAFF.

The chain employs TRBV7-6 and TRBJ2-3; the match to TRBD2 covers 10 bases. There are 16 residues in the CDR3. In germline, CDR1 is SGHVS, CDR2 FNYEAQ. After removal of 1 base from V and 3 bases from J, the junction contained 4 bases not matched to a gene. The DNA of the CDR3 is TGTGCCAGCAGCTTAGGTGCTAGCGGGGGTACAGATACGCAGTATTTT. Protein sequence: CASSLGASGGTDTQYF.

J is TRBJ2-1 and V is TRBV19; TRBD1 is a possible D gene (6 bases). The CDR3 sequence is 17 residues long. The V gene's germline CDR1 is LNHDA and CDR2 SQIVND (reference sequence). Trimming left V 5 bases short and J 2 bases short, with 19 bases between. This CDR3 is CASSPSGETGTYNEQFF. The CDR3 bases are TGTGCCAGTAGTCCTTCTGGGGAGACAGGTACCTACAATGAGCAGTTCTTC.

This clone showed up just once. V and J are TRBV20-1 and TRBJ2-7; TRBD1 aligns across 9 bases. CDR1 is DFQATT, CDR2 SNEGSKA, per germline (reference sequence). The CDR3 loop spans 13 amino acids. Germline trimming cut 3 bases from V and 7 bases from J; bases unmatched to any gene: 7. CDR3 sequence: CSASTGGSGEQYF. CDR3 bases: TGCAGTGCTAGTACAGGGGGCTCCGGGGAGCAGTACTTC.

The chain carries TRBV25-1 and TRBJ1-4; tentatively, D is TRBD1 (5 bases). The CDR3 is 14 amino acids. Per germline, CDR1 MGHDK and CDR2 SYGVNS. V lost 3 bases and J 6 bases, leaving 11 bases between the germline ends. The CDR3 here is CASSEGGVYEKLFF. In DNA, the CDR3 is TGTGCCAGCAGTGAGGGGGGGGTTTATGAAAAACTGTTTTTT.

The rearrangement uses TRBV7-3 and TRBJ2-1; D remains ambiguous. Trimming stripped 5 bases from V and 8 bases from J, with 13 bases between. CDR1 is SGHTA and CDR2 is FQGTGA in the germline V gene. This CDR3 has 13 residues. DNA for the CDR3: TGTGCCAGCAGCCCGACCACCGGGTATGAGCAGTTCTTC. It codes for CASSPTTGYEQFF.

This rearrangement joins TRBV9 to TRBJ2-1; possibly TRBD2 for D (6 bases). The germline V gene has CDR1 SGDLS and CDR2 YYNGEE. The V end was cut by 0 bases, the J end by 9 bases, with 16 bases between. The CDR3 is 15 residues long. The CDR3 loop reads CASSVVAQGGSEQFF. The CDR3 DNA follows: TGTGCCAGCAGCGTAGTGGCCCAGGGAGGTAGTGAGCAGTTCTTC.

V usage is TRBV7-2 and J usage is TRBJ2-5; 13 bases fit TRBD2. The CDR3 covers 19 residues. V lost 3 bases, J lost 4 bases, and 14 bases stayed unmatched. The germline gives CDR1 SGHTA, CDR2 FQGNSA. The CDR3 nucleotides are TGTGCCAGCAGCTTCGGACTAGCGGGGGCCCAATGGGTAGTAGAGACCCAGTACTTC. Translating gives CASSFGLAGAQWVVETQYF. The variable domain in full, completed from reference TRBV7-2 and TRBJ2-5, reads GAGVSQSPSNKVTEKGKDVELRCDPISGHTALYWYRQSLGQGLEFLIYFQGNSAPDKSGLPSDRFSAERTGGSVSTLTIQRTQQEDSAVYLCASSFGLAGAQWVVETQYFGPGTRLLVL.